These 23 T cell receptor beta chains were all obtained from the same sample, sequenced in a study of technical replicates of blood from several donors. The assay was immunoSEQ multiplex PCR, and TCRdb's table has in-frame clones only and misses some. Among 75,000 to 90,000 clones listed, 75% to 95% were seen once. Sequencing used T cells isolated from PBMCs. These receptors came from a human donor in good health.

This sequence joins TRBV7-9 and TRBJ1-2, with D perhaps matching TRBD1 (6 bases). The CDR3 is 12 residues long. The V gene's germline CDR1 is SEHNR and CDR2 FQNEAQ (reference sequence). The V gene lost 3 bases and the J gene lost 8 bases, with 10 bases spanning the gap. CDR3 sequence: CASSLTGEGYTF. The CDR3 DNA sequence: TGTGCCAGCAGCTTGACAGGAGAAGGCTACACCTTC.

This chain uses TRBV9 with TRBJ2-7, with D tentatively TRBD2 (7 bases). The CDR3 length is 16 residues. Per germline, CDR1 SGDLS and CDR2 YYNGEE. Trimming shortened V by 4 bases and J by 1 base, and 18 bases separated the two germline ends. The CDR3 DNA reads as TGTGCCAGCAGCCCTGGTGGGGGCGGGGGATCCTACGAGCAGTACTTC. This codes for CASSPGGGGGSYEQYF.

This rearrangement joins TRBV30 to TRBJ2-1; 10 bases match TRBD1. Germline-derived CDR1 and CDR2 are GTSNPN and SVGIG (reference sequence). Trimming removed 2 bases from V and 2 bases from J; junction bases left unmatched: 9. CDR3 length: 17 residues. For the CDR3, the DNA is TGTGCCTGGAGTCCCTACCCCGACAGGGGGCCCTACAATGAGCAGTTCTTC. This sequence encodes CAWSPYPDRGPYNEQFF. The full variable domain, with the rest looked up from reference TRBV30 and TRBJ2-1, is SQTIHQWPATLVQPVGSPLSLECTVEGTSNPNLYWYRQAAGRGLQLLFYSVGIGQISSEVPQNLSASRPQDRQFILSSKKLLLSDSGFYLCAWSPYPDRGPYNEQFFGPGTRLTVL.

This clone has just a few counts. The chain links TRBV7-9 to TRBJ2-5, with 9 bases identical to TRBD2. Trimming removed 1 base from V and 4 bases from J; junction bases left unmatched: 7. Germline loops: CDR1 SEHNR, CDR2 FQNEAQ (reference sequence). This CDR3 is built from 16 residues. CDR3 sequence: CASSLGSSGTAETQYF. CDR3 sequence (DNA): TGTGCCAGCAGCTTAGGCTCTAGCGGGACGGCAGAGACCCAGTACTTC.

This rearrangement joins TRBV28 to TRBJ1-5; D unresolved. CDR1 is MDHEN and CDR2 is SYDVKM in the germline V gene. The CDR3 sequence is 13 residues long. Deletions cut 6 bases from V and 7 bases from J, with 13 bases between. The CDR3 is CASRLLSRQPQHF. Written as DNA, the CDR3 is TGTGCCAGCAGGCTTTTATCGAGGCAGCCCCAGCATTTT.

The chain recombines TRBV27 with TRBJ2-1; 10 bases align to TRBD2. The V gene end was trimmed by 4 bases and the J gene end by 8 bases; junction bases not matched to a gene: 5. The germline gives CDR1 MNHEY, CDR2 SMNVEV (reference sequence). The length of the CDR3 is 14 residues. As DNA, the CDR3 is TGTGCCAGCAGTTCCGGACTAGCGGTCGATGAGCAGTTCTTC. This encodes CASSSGLAVDEQFF.

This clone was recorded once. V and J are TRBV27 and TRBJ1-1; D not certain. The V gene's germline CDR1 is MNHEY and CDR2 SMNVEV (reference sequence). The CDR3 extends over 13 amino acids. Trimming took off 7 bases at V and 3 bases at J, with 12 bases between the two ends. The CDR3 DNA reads TGTGCCAGCACCGAAAGCAGGCACACTGAAGCTTTCTTT. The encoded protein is CASTESRHTEAFF.

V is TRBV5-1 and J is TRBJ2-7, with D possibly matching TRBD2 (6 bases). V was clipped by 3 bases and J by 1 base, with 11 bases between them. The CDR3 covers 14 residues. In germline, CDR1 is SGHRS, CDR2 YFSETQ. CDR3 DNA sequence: TGCGCCAGCAGCTGGGGGGACGGATCCTACGAGCAGTACTTC. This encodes CASSWGDGSYEQYF. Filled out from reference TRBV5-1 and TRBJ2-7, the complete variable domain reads KAGVTQTPRYLIKTRGQQVTLSCSPISGHRSVSWYQQTPGQGLQFLFEYFSETQRNKGNFPGRFSGRQFSNSRSEMNVSTLELGDSALYLCASSWGDGSYEQYFGPGTRLTVT.

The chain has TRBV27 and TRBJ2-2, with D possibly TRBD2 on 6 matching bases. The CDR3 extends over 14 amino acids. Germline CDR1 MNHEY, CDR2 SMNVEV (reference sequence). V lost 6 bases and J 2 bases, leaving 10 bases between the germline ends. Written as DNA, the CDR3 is TGTGCCAGCAGCATGGGGGGAAACACCGGGGAGCTGTTTTTT. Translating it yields CASSMGGNTGELFF.

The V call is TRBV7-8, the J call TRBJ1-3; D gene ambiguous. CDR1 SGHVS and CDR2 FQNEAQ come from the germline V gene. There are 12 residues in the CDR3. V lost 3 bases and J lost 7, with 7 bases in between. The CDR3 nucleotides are TGTGCCAGCAGCTTTGACGGGAACACCATATATTTT. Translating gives CASSFDGNTIYF.

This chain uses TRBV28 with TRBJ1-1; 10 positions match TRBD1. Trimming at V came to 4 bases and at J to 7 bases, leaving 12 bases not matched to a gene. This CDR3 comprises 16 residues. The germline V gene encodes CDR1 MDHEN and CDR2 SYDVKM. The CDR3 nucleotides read TGTGCCAGCAGTTCCCCCTGGGACAGGGGTCTACGTGAAGCTTTCTTT. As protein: CASSSPWDRGLREAFF.

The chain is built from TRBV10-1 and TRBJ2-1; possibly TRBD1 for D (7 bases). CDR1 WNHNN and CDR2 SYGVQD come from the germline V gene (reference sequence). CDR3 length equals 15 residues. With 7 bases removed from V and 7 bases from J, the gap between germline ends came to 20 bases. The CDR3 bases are TGCGCCAGCACCCGAGGAGGGACAGAGGAAAATGAGCAGTTCTTC. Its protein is CASTRGGTEENEQFF.

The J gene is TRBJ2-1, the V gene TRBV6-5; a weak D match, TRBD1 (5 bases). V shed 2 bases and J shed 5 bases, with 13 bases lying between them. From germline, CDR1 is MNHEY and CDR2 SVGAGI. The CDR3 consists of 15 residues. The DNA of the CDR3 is TGTGCCAGCAGTTACAACGCGGACAACCACAATGAGCAGTTCTTC. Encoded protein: CASSYNADNHNEQFF.

CDR3 bases: TGTGCCAGCAGCAGCCGGGACAACCAAGCAGATACGCAGTATTTT. Protein: CASSSRDNQADTQYF. The rearrangement uses TRBV11-3 and TRBJ2-3; a possible D gene is TRBD1 (6 bases). Germline V gives CDR1 SGHNT, CDR2 YENEEA. Trimming took 5 bases from V and 4 from J, leaving 16 bases between them. This CDR3 is 15 amino acids long.

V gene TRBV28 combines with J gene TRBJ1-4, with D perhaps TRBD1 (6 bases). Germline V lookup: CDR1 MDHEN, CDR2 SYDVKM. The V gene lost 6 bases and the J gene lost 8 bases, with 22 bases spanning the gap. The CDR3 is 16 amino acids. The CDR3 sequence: CASSVQGRGYGEKLFF. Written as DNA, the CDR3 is TGTGCCAGCAGCGTACAGGGTAGGGGTTATGGAGAAAAACTGTTTTTT.

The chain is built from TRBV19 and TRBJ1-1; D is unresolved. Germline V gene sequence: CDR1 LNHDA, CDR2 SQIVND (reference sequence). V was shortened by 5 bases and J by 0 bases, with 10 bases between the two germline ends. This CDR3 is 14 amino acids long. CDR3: CASSLRLLNTEAFF. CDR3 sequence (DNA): TGTGCCAGTAGTTTAAGACTGTTGAACACTGAAGCTTTCTTT. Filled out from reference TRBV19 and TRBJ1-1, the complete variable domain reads DGGITQSPKYLFRKEGQNVTLSCEQNLNHDAMYWYRQDPGQGLRLIYYSQIVNDFQKGDIAEGYSVSREKKESFPLTVTSAQKNPTAFYLCASSLRLLNTEAFFGQGTRLTVV.

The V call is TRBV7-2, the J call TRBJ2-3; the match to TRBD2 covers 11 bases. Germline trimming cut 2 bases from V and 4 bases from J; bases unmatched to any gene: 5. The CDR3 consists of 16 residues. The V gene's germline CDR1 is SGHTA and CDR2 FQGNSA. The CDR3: CASSLTSGSLADTQYF. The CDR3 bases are TGTGCCAGCAGCTTAACTAGCGGGAGTCTCGCAGATACGCAGTATTTT.

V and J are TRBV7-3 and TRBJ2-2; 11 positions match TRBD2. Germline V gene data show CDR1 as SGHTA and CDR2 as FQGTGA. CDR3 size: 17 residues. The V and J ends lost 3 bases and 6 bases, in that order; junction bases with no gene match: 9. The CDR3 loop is CASSFGTSGGRAGELFF. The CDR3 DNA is TGTGCCAGCAGCTTCGGGACTAGCGGAGGTAGAGCCGGGGAGCTGTTTTTT.

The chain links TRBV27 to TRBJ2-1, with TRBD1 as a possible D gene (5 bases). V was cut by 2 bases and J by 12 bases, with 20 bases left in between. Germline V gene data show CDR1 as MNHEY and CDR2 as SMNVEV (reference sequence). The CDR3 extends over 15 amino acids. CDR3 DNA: TGTGCCAGCAGTTTACGCGGCGCAGGGCCACAACCGCAGTTCTTC. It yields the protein CASSLRGAGPQPQFF.

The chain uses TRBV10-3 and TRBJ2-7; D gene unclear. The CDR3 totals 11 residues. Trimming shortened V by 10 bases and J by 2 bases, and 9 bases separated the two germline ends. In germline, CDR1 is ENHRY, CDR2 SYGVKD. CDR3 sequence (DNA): TGTGCCACGACTGAAACCTACGAGCAGTACTTC. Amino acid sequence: CATTETYEQYF.

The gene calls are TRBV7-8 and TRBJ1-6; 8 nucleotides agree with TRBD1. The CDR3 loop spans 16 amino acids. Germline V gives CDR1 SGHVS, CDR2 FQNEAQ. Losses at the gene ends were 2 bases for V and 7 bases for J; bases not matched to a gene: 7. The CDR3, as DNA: TGTGCCAGCAGCTTATTCGTCGGACAGGGCAATTCACCCCTCCACTTT. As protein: CASSLFVGQGNSPLHF.

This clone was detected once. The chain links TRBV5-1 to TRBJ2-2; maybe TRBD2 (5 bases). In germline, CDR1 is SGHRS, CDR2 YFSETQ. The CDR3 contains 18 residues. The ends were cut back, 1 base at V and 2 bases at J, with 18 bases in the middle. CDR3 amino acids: CASSLLLGLEKNTGELFF. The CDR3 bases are TGCGCCAGCAGCTTGTTACTTGGACTCGAAAAAAACACCGGGGAGCTGTTTTTT. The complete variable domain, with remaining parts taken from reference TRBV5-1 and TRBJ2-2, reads KAGVTQTPRYLIKTRGQQVTLSCSPISGHRSVSWYQQTPGQGLQFLFEYFSETQRNKGNFPGRFSGRQFSNSRSEMNVSTLELGDSALYLCASSLLLGLEKNTGELFFGEGSRLTVL.

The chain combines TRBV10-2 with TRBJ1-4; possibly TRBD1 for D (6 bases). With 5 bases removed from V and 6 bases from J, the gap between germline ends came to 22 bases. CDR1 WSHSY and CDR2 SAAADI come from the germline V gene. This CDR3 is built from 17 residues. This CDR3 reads CASSRQAPLKMDEKLFF. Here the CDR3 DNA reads TGCGCCAGCAGTAGACAGGCTCCTCTGAAGATGGATGAAAAACTGTTTTTT.